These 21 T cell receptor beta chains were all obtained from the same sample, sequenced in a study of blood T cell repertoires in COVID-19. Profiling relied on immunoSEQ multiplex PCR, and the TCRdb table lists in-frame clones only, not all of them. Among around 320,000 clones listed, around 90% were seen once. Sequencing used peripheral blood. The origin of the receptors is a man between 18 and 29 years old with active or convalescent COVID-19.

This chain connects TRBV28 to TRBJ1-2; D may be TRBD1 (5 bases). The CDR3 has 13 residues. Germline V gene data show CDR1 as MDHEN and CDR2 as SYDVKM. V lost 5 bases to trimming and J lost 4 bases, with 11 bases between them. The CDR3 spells CASSTGGRYGYTF. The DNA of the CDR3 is TGTGCCAGCAGTACGGGGGGACGCTATGGCTACACCTTC.

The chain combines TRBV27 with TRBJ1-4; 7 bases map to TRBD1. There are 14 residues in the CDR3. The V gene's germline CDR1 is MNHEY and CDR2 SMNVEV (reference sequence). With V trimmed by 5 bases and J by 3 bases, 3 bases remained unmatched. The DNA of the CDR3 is TGTGCCAGCAGTCCCGGGACAGCTAATGAAAAACTGTTTTTT. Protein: CASSPGTANEKLFF. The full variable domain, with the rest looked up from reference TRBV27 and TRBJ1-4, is EAQVTQNPRYLITVTGKKLTVTCSQNMNHEYMSWYRQDPGLGLRQIYYSMNVEVTDKGDVPEGYKVSRKEKRNFPLILESPSPNQTSLYFCASSPGTANEKLFFGSGTQLSVL.

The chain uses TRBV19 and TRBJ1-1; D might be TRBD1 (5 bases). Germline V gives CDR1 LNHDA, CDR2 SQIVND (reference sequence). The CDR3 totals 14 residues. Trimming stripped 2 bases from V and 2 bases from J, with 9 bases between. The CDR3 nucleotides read TGTGCCAGTAGTATACGGGGGATTAACACTGAAGCTTTCTTT. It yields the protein CASSIRGINTEAFF.

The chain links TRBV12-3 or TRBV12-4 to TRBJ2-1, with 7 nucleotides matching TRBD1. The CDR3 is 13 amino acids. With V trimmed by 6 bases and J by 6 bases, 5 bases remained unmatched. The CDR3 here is CASRQGWGNEQFF. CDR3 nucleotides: TGTGCCAGCAGACAGGGGTGGGGCAATGAGCAGTTCTTC.

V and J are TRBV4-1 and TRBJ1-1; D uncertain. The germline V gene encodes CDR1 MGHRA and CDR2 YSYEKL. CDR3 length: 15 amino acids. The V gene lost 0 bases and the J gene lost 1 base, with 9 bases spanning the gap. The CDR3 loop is CASSQDKDWNTEAFF. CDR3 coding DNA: TGCGCCAGCAGCCAAGACAAGGACTGGAACACTGAAGCTTTCTTT.

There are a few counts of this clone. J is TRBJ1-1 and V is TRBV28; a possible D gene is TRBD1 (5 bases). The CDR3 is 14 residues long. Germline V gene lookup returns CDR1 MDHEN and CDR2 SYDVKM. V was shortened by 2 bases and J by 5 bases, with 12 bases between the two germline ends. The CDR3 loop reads CASSLVEGRTEAFF. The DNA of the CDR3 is TGTGCCAGCAGTTTAGTGGAGGGGCGGACTGAAGCTTTCTTT.

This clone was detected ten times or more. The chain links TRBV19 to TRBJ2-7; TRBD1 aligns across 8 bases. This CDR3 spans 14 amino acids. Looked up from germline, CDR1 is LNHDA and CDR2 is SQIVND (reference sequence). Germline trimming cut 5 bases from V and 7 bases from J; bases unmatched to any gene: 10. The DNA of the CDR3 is TGTGCCAGTAGTTTCTCGGACAGGGTGGGGGAGCAGTACTTC. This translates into CASSFSDRVGEQYF. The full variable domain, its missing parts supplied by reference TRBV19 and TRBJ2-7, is DGGITQSPKYLFRKEGQNVTLSCEQNLNHDAMYWYRQDPGQGLRLIYYSQIVNDFQKGDIAEGYSVSREKKESFPLTVTSAQKNPTAFYLCASSFSDRVGEQYFGPGTRLTVT.

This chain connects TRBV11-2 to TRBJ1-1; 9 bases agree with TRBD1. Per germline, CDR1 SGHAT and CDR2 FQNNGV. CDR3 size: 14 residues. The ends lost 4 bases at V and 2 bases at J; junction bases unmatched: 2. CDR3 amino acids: CASSSDRGNTEAFF. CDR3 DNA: TGTGCCAGCAGCTCGGACAGGGGAAACACTGAAGCTTTCTTT. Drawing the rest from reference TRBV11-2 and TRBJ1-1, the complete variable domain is EAGVAQSPRYKIIEKRQSVAFWCNPISGHATLYWYQQILGQGPKLLIQFQNNGVVDDSQLPKDRFSAERLKGVDSTLKIQPAKLEDSAVYLCASSSDRGNTEAFFGQGTRLTVV.

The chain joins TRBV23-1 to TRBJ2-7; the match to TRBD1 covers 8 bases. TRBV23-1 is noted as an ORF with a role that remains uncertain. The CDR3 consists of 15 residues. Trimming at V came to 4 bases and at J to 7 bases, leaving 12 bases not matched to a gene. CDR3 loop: CASSLGRNRGKEQYF. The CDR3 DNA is TGCGCCAGCAGTCTGGGCCGAAACAGGGGGAAAGAGCAGTACTTC.

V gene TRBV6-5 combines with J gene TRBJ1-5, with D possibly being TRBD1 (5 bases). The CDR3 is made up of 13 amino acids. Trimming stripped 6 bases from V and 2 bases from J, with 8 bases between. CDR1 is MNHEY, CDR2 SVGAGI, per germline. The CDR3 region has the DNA TGTGCCAGCAGCATAGGGGGCAATCAGCCCCAGCATTTT. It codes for CASSIGGNQPQHF.

This CDR3 is CASGQGADSPLHF. DNA for the CDR3: TGTGCCAGCGGACAGGGGGCTGATTCACCCCTCCACTTT. The V gene is TRBV10-3, the J gene TRBJ1-6; 11 nucleotides line up with TRBD1. There are 13 residues in the CDR3. Germline V gene lookup returns CDR1 ENHRY and CDR2 SYGVKD. Losses at the gene ends were 10 bases for V and 8 bases for J; bases not matched to a gene: 4.

The DNA for the CDR3 is TGTGCCAGCAGCTTAGACTTAGGGGCCGGGGAGCTGTTTTTT. Residues: CASSLDLGAGELFF. V is TRBV7-9 and J is TRBJ2-2, with a tentative D call TRBD1 (5 bases). The CDR3 is 14 residues long. Germline CDR1 SEHNR, CDR2 FQNEAQ (reference sequence). The V end lost 1 base, the J end lost 6 bases, and 9 bases lay between the germline ends.

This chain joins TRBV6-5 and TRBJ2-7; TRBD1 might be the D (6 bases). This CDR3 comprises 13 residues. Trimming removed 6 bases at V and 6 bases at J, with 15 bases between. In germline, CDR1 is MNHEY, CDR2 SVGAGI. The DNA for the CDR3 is TGTGCCAGCAGGCCTACAGGGTCGGGCGAGCAGTACTTC. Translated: CASRPTGSGEQYF.

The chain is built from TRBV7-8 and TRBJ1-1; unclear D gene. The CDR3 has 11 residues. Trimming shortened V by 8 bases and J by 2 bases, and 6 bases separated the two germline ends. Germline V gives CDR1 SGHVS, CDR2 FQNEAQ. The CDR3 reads CASSGNTEAFF. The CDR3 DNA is TGTGCCAGCTCGGGAAACACTGAAGCTTTCTTT.

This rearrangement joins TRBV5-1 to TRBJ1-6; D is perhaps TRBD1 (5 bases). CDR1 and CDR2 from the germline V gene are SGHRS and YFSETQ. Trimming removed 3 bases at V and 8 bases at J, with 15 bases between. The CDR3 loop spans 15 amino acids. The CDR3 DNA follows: TGCGCCAGCAGCTGGACGTTAGGGGTTGATTCACCCCTCCACTTT. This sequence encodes CASSWTLGVDSPLHF. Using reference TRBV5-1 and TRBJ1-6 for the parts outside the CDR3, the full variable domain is KAGVTQTPRYLIKTRGQQVTLSCSPISGHRSVSWYQQTPGQGLQFLFEYFSETQRNKGNFPGRFSGRQFSNSRSEMNVSTLELGDSALYLCASSWTLGVDSPLHFGNGTRLTVT.

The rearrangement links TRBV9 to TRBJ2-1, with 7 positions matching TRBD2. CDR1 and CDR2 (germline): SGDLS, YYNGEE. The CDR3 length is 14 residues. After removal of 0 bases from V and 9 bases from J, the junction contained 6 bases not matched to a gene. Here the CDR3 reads CASSVGTSYVEQFF. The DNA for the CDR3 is TGTGCCAGCAGCGTAGGGACTAGTTATGTTGAGCAGTTCTTC.

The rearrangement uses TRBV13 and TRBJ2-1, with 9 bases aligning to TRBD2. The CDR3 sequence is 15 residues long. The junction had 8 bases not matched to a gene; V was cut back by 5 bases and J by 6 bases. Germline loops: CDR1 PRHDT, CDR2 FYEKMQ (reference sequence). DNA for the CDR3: TGTGCCAGCAGCCCAGAGGGACTAGCCTTCAATGAGCAGTTCTTC. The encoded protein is CASSPEGLAFNEQFF.

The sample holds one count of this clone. CDR3 DNA sequence: TGCGCCAGCAGCCTACACTTGGAGGGGCTCTACAATGAGCAGTTCTTC. Residues: CASSLHLEGLYNEQFF. The gene calls are TRBV4-3 and TRBJ2-1, with D possibly TRBD2 on 6 matching bases. The CDR3 sequence is 16 residues long. CDR1 is LGHNA and CDR2 is YSLEER in the germline V gene. The ends were cut back, 4 bases at V and 3 bases at J, with 16 bases in the middle.

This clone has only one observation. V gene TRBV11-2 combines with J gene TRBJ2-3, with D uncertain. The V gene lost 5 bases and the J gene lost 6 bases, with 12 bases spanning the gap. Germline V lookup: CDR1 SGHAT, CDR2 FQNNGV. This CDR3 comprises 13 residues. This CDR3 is CASSQIYPDTQYF. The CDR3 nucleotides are TGTGCCAGCAGCCAGATTTACCCCGATACGCAGTATTTT.

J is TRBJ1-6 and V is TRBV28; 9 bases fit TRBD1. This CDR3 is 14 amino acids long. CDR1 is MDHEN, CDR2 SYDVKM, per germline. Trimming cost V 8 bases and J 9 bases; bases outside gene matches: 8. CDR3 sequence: CASYTGTGLSPLHF. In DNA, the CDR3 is TGTGCCAGCTATACCGGGACAGGGCTTTCACCCCTCCACTTT.

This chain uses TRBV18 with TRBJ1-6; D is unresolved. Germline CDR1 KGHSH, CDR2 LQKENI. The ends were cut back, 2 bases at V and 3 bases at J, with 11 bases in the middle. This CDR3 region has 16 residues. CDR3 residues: CASSPVQGGYNSPLHF. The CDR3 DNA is TGTGCCAGCTCACCAGTTCAAGGCGGCTATAATTCACCCCTCCACTTT.